Below are 19 T cell receptor beta chains sequenced from a single sample in a study of blood T cell repertoires in COVID-19. Only in-frame clones appear in the TCRdb table, and some are missing; sequencing was by immunoSEQ multiplex PCR. The table shows hundreds of thousands of clones, with more than 75% occurring only once. Specimen: peripheral blood. Receptors were obtained from a man between 65 and 85 years old with acute or convalescent COVID-19.

The J gene is TRBJ2-7, the V gene TRBV3-1 (or the pseudogene TRBV3-2); 9 positions agree with TRBD2. The CDR3 runs 16 residues. Germline CDR1 LGHDT, CDR2 YNNKEL (reference sequence). J lost 5 bases, V lost 1 base, and 9 bases had no gene match. The CDR3 DNA sequence: TGTGCCAGCAGCCAAGTAAGCCCGGGACTAGCCGACGAGCAGTACTTC. It specifies CASSQVSPGLADEQYF.

The chain couples TRBV18 to TRBJ1-1, with D maybe TRBD1 (5 bases). The germline V and J ends were trimmed by 3 bases and 5 bases, with 19 bases remaining between them. This CDR3 is built from 16 residues. CDR1 KGHSH and CDR2 LQKENI come from the germline V gene. CDR3 residues: CASSPILDAKGTEAFF. The CDR3 coding sequence is TGTGCCAGCTCACCCATCCTGGACGCAAAGGGGACTGAAGCTTTCTTT.

The chain is built from TRBV19 and TRBJ1-1; no clear D gene. Trimming pared 3 bases from V and 1 base from J, leaving 9 bases between. CDR3 length: 14 residues. From germline, CDR1 is LNHDA and CDR2 SQIVND (reference sequence). The CDR3 region is CASSIAGGNTEAFF. As DNA, the CDR3 is TGTGCCAGTAGTATCGCGGGTGGGAACACTGAAGCTTTCTTT.

V usage is TRBV5-6 and J usage is TRBJ1-4, with 8 bases aligning to TRBD1. Germline V gene sequence: CDR1 SGHDT, CDR2 YYEEEE. The CDR3 length is 14 residues. The V segment lost 4 bases and the J segment 6 bases; nucleotides outside the gene matches: 5. The CDR3 here is CASSNRDRHEKLFF. In DNA, the CDR3 is TGTGCCAGCAGCAACCGGGACAGGCATGAAAAACTGTTTTTT.

This chain uses TRBV27 with TRBJ1-5; no definite D call. Trimming took off 6 bases at V and 5 bases at J, with 11 bases between the two ends. Germline V lookup: CDR1 MNHEY, CDR2 SMNVEV (reference sequence). There are 13 residues in the CDR3. CDR3 residues: CASSLSRDQPQHF. In nucleotides, the CDR3 is TGTGCCAGCAGCCTCAGTCGGGATCAGCCCCAGCATTTT.

V is TRBV6-5 and J is TRBJ1-4; D unresolved. The CDR3 consists of 14 residues. Trimming stripped 7 bases from V and 3 bases from J, with 12 bases between. CDR1 is MNHEY and CDR2 is SVGAGI in the germline V gene. In nucleotides, the CDR3 is TGTGCCAGCAAAAGGGAGGGTTCTAATGAAAAACTGTTTTTT. It yields the protein CASKREGSNEKLFF.

V gene TRBV2 combines with J gene TRBJ2-3, with TRBD1 identical over 8 bases. The CDR3 extends over 13 amino acids. Germline V CDR1 and CDR2: SNHLY, FYNNEI. Unmatched junction bases numbered 3, after V lost 4 bases and J lost 6 bases. The CDR3: CASSGQGADTQYF. In nucleotides, the CDR3 is TGTGCCAGCAGTGGTCAGGGGGCGGATACGCAGTATTTT.

The chain couples TRBV9 to TRBJ2-3; TRBD2 matches 12 bases. CDR1 SGDLS and CDR2 YYNGEE come from the germline V gene. This CDR3 is 20 amino acids long. Trimming removed 0 bases from V and 6 bases from J; junction bases left unmatched: 17. DNA of the CDR3: TGTGCCAGCAGCGTAGGAGCGGGGAGTGGACTAGCGGGGTCCGATGATACGCAGTATTTT. Translation: CASSVGAGSGLAGSDDTQYF.

This chain links TRBV7-8 with TRBJ2-7, with 8 nucleotides matching TRBD1. J lost 6 bases, V lost 3 bases, and 19 bases had no gene match. The CDR3 contains 18 residues. CDR1 and CDR2 (germline): SGHVS, FQNEAQ. The CDR3 nucleotides are TGTGCCAGCAGCTTGAGGACAGGGACCCCCTGGGGGGACGTCGAGCAGTACTTC. This encodes CASSLRTGTPWGDVEQYF.

This clone is a singleton in its sample. This sequence joins TRBV6-2 or TRBV6-3 and TRBJ1-5, with 10 bases identical to TRBD1. This CDR3 comprises 15 residues. V gave up 4 bases and J gave up 3 bases; unmatched junction bases: 3. CDR1 MNHEY and CDR2 SVGEGT come from the germline V gene. CDR3 amino acids: CASSLTGGFNQPQHF. The CDR3 nucleotides are TGTGCCAGCAGTTTGACAGGGGGCTTCAATCAGCCCCAGCATTTT.

CDR3 protein: CASSLGTGVNLGYTF. CDR3 DNA sequence: TGTGCCAGCAGCTTAGGGACAGGGGTCAATCTTGGCTACACCTTC. The chain joins TRBV7-2 to TRBJ1-2; 9 positions agree with TRBD1. The CDR3 has 15 residues. With V trimmed by 1 base and J by 7 bases, 7 bases remained unmatched. Germline V CDR1 and CDR2: SGHTA, FQGNSA. Complete variable domain (other parts from reference TRBV7-2 and TRBJ1-2): GAGVSQSPSNKVTEKGKDVELRCDPISGHTALYWYRQSLGQGLEFLIYFQGNSAPDKSGLPSDRFSAERTGGSVSTLTIQRTQQEDSAVYLCASSLGTGVNLGYTFGSGTRLTVV.

The rearrangement uses TRBV15 and TRBJ2-7; a possible D gene is TRBD1 (6 bases). The V end lost 6 bases, the J end lost 0 bases, and 12 bases lay between the germline ends. There are 14 residues in the CDR3. Germline V gives CDR1 LNHNV, CDR2 YYDKDF (reference sequence). As DNA, the CDR3 is TGTGCCACCAGAGGACAGACAAGCTCCTACGAGCAGTACTTC. Protein product: CATRGQTSSYEQYF.

This chain's CDR3 is CASSEASGGLNTGELFF. CDR3 sequence (DNA): TGTGCCAGCAGTGAAGCGTCCGGGGGTCTGAACACCGGGGAGCTGTTTTTT. The chain combines TRBV6-1 with TRBJ2-2; D perhaps matches TRBD2 (6 bases). The germline V and J ends were trimmed by 0 bases and 1 base, with 12 bases remaining between them. CDR3 length: 17 amino acids. CDR1 and CDR2 from the germline V gene are MNHNS and SASEGT.

This clone was found many times. CDR3 sequence (DNA): TGCGCCAGCTCGGCTAGCGGGGGTTCCTACGAGCAGTACTTC. This codes for CASSASGGSYEQYF. The rearrangement uses TRBV4-3 and TRBJ2-7; 10 bases align to TRBD2. Trimming cost V 8 bases and J 1 base; bases outside gene matches: 5. The CDR3 consists of 14 residues. The germline CDR1 and CDR2 sequences are LGHNA and YSLEER.

The chain combines TRBV19 with TRBJ2-7, with a weak D call TRBD1 (6 bases). V lost 5 bases and J 3 bases, leaving 8 bases between the germline ends. This CDR3 has 12 amino acids. CDR1 is LNHDA and CDR2 is SQIVND in the germline V gene (reference sequence). The CDR3 protein is CASSRGHYEQYF. CDR3 coding DNA: TGTGCCAGTAGTCGGGGACACTACGAGCAGTACTTC. The entire variable domain, with the rest obtained from reference TRBV19 and TRBJ2-7, is as follows: DGGITQSPKYLFRKEGQNVTLSCEQNLNHDAMYWYRQDPGQGLRLIYYSQIVNDFQKGDIAEGYSVSREKKESFPLTVTSAQKNPTAFYLCASSRGHYEQYFGPGTRLTVT.

The chain has TRBV19 and TRBJ1-5, with TRBD1 identical over 7 bases. CDR3 length: 15 amino acids. The germline gives CDR1 LNHDA, CDR2 SQIVND (reference sequence). Unmatched junction bases numbered 5, after V lost 4 bases and J lost 2 bases. Here the CDR3 reads CASSRTGAGNQPQHF. The CDR3 coding sequence is TGTGCCAGTAGTAGGACAGGCGCGGGCAATCAGCCCCAGCATTTT.

V is TRBV10-3 and J is TRBJ2-5, with TRBD1 identical over 7 bases. The length of the CDR3 is 14 residues. Germline loops: CDR1 ENHRY, CDR2 SYGVKD. Trimming took 0 bases from V and 4 from J; bases not matched to a gene: 2. The CDR3 spells CAISESGTVETQYF. CDR3 bases: TGTGCCATCAGTGAGTCTGGGACAGTAGAGACCCAGTACTTC.

V usage is TRBV7-7 and J usage is TRBJ1-5, with 10 bases matching TRBD1. Germline V gives CDR1 SSHAT, CDR2 FNYEAQ (reference sequence). V shed 6 bases and J 2 bases; nucleotides not matched to a gene: 4. The CDR3 consists of 15 residues. The CDR3 is CASREGTGGNQPQHF. In DNA, the CDR3 is TGTGCCAGCAGGGAAGGGACAGGGGGCAATCAGCCCCAGCATTTT.

The chain links TRBV6-1 to TRBJ2-2; D is unresolved. From germline, CDR1 is MNHNS and CDR2 SASEGT. The CDR3 length is 17 residues. The ends were cut back, 1 base at V and 4 bases at J, with 16 bases in the middle. Here the CDR3 reads CASSEEVWRAVTGELFF. CDR3 nucleotides: TGTGCCAGCAGTGAAGAAGTGTGGCGCGCGGTCACCGGGGAGCTGTTTTTT.